What follows describes a single T cell receptor beta chain. The sample comes from a study of T-cell reconstitution after alpha-beta-depleted transplantation in children. Trimming removed 2 bases at V and 0 bases at J, with 11 bases between. Germline loops: CDR1 MNHEY, CDR2 SMNVEV (reference sequence). The length of the CDR3 is 15 residues. Unique molecular identifiers were incorporated when the TCRbeta library was constructed. TCRdb redid the calling of the PCR reads with MiXCR, one entry per CDR3 protein. The sample yields hundreds of thousands of distinct CDR3 sequences, approximately 16% seen once.

This clonotype originated in a human donor who donated a stem cell graft to a child with acute myeloid leukemia. Here the sequenced sample was PBMCs from the stem cell graft donor, taken from the stem cell graft. V is TRBV27 and J is TRBJ2-7; D is unresolved. DNA for the CDR3: TGTGCCAGCAGTTTACGAACGCCAAGCTCCTACGAGCAGTACTTC. It translates to CASSLRTPSSYEQYF.